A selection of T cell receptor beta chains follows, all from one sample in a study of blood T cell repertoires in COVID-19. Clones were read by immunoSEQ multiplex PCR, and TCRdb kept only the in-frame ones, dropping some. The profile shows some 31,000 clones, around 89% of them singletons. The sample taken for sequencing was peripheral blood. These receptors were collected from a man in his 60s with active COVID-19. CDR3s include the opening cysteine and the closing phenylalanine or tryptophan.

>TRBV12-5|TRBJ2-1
CASGVRRRDYNEQFF
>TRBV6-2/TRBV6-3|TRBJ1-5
CASSPRGQPQHF
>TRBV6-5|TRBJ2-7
CASARARAYEQYF
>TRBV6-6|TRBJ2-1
CASKGADEQFF
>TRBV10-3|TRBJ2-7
CAIGQLASYEQYF
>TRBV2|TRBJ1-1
CASTLGQQNTEAFF
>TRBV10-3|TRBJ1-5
CAISDSGDNQPQHF
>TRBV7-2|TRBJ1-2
CASSPEGGWGYTF
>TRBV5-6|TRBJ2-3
CASSLLTSGGEWPDTQYF
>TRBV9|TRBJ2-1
CASSPGLAGGLRGEQFF
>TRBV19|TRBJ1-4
CASSRSTEKLFF
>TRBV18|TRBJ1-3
CASSHTDGNTIYF
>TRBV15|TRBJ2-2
CATSRDPAGTTGELFF
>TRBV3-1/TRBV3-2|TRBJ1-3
CASSPTQQSNTIYF
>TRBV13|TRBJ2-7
CASSLRQGAYEQYF
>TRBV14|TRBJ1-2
CASSQERTVYGYTF
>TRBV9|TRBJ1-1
CASSATGVTEAFF
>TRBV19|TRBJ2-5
CASSVQVLAGQETQYF
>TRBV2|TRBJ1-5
CASRGTASFNQPQHF
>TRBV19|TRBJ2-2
CASSPPSGGRPGELFF
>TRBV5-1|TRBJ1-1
CASSLAGTGTEAFF
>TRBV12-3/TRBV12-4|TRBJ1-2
CASSSQRNYGYTF
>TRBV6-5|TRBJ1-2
CASTSGGLGYTF
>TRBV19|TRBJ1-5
CASSIVPGGTQPQHF
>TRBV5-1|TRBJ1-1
CASSQGVGNTEAFF
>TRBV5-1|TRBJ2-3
CASSLATGGADTQYF
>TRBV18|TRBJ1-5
CASSERDRGLGGNQPQHF
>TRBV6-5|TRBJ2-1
CASSYLAGTVNEQFF
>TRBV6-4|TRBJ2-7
CASSDGGQGSSYEQYF
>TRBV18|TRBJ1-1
CASSPLGQGAFF
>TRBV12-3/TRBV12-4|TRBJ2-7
CASSFYTTYEQYF
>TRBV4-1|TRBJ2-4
CASSQVIRGGGENIQYF
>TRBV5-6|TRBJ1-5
CASSLGLFSGQPQHF
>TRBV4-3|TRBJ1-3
CASSQDPRRAGNTIYF
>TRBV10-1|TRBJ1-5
CASSEFGNQPQHF
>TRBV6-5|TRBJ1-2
CASSTQGGYGYTF
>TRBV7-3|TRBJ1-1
CASSPGGPNTEAFF
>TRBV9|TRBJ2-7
CASSVGTSSVEQYF
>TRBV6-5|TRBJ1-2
CASSYGTGGGYTF
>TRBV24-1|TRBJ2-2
CATSDQPAEVTGELFF
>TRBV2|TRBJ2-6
CASRRTGRSSGANVLTF
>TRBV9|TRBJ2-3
CASSGAGTGYTDTQYF
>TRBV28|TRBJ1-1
CASSPDSRVNTEAFF
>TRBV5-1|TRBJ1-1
CASSYGGMNTEAFF
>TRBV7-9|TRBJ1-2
CASSLAITGPAGYTF
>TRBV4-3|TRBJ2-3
CASSPGTGMGDTQYF
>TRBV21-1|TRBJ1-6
CASSQKAGGEDNSPLHF
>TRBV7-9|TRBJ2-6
CASSHGRRTNVLTF
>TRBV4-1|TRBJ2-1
CASSHGTGGLHNEQFF
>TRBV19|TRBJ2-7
CASSLFPTGTGVEQYF
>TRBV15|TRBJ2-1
CATSSERGTRYYNEQFF
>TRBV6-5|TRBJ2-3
CASTQLAGGTDTQYF
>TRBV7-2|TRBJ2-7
CASSLTSGGYEQYF
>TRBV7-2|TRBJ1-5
CASTPGGQQAQPQHF
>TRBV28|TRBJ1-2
CASRGYGGHTF
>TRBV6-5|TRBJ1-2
CASRGQAVYGYTF
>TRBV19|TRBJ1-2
CASSIRTRGGYGYTF
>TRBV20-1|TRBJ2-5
CSASFGGQETQYF
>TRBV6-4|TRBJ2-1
CASLKGSSSYNEQFF